The 12 T cell receptor beta chains listed next were all sequenced from one sample in a study of CD8+CD57+ T cells in acquired aplastic anemia. The study profiled TCR beta VDJ and CDR3 using genomic DNA as template. TCRdb reprocessed the reads via MiXCR and lists one record per CDR3 protein. The sample lists 200,000 to 250,000 distinct CDR3 sequences, around half occurring once. For sequencing, patients were chosen who had shown expansion of CD8+CD57+ cells by flow cytometry. The sequenced material came from sorted CD4+, CD8+, or CD8+CD57+ T cells (not recorded which) from PBMCs. These receptors were taken from a human donor with aplastic anemia.

The chain is built from TRBV19 and TRBJ1-2; perhaps TRBD1 as D (6 bases). CDR1 and CDR2 (germline): LNHDA, SQIVND (reference sequence). Trimming took 3 bases from V and 4 from J, leaving 15 bases between them. This CDR3 region has 15 residues. CDR3 nucleotide sequence: TGTGCCAGTAGTATCGCAGACAGGCGGAGCTATGGCTACACCTTC. Amino acid sequence: CASSIADRRSYGYTF.

The chain joins TRBV15 to TRBJ2-7; D unresolved. The DNA end favors TRBJ2-4, so the J call may be wrong. The CDR3 length is 13 residues. Germline values: CDR1 LNHNV, CDR2 YYDKDF (reference sequence). CDR3 DNA: TGTGCCACCAGCAGAGACCCATTAAACATTCAGTACTTC. This sequence encodes CATSRDPLNIQYF.

This clonotype came up once. CDR3 protein: CAISGGTGTGLDYGYTF. In DNA form, the CDR3 reads TGTGCCATCAGTGGTGGTACCGGGACAGGGTTGGACTATGGCTACACCTTC. The chain employs TRBV10-3 and TRBJ1-2, with 9 positions matching TRBD1. The CDR3 is 17 amino acids. Germline trimming cut 4 bases from V and 3 bases from J; bases unmatched to any gene: 12. Looked up from germline, CDR1 is ENHRY and CDR2 is SYGVKD.

Regarding this clonotype: A much larger clone lies one base from this, so it may be a read error. This rearrangement joins TRBV27 to TRBJ1-1; D remains unclear. Germline V lookup: CDR1 MNHEY, CDR2 SMNVEV (reference sequence). The V and J ends lost 8 bases and 3 bases respectively, with 13 bases between them. CDR3 length: 13 amino acids. The CDR3 sequence: CASGPGPYTEAFF. The DNA of the CDR3 is TGTGCCAGCGGTCCCGGGCCGTACACTGAAGCTTTCTTT.

The V gene is TRBV19, the J gene TRBJ2-7; D may be TRBD2 (5 bases). The CDR3 extends over 13 amino acids. Trimming cost V 1 base and J 5 bases, with 9 bases left between them. Germline values: CDR1 LNHDA, CDR2 SQIVND (reference sequence). In DNA, the CDR3 is TGTGCCAGTAGTATAGGGGCCGGGGACGAGCAGTACGTC. Protein: CASSIGAGDEQYV.

This clonotype was recorded many times. The rearrangement joins TRBV7-2 to TRBJ1-5; 9 nucleotides line up with TRBD1. Germline V gives CDR1 SGHTA, CDR2 FQGNSA. This CDR3 comprises 17 residues. V gave up 3 bases and J gave up 1 base; unmatched junction bases: 7. This CDR3 is CASSLGQGGGSNQPQHF. CDR3 nucleotides: TGTGCCAGCAGCTTGGGACAGGGTGGTGGGAGCAATCAGCCCCAGCATTTT. The complete variable domain, with remaining parts taken from reference TRBV7-2 and TRBJ1-5, reads GAGVSQSPSNKVTEKGKDVELRCDPISGHTALYWYRQSLGQGLEFLIYFQGNSAPDKSGLPSDRFSAERTGGSVSTLTIQRTQQEDSAVYLCASSLGQGGGSNQPQHFGDGTRLSIL.

This chain connects TRBV12-3 or TRBV12-4 to TRBJ1-1; TRBD1 matches at 9 bases. CDR3 length: 15 residues. V was pared by 6 bases and J by 6 bases, with 11 bases of the junction left unmatched. CDR3 residues: CASSKTGGSFAEAFF. CDR3 DNA sequence: TGTGCCAGCAGCAAAACAGGGGGCTCGTTCGCTGAAGCTTTCTTT.

This clonotype has a count of ten or more. This sequence joins TRBV4-3 and TRBJ1-1; D remains ambiguous. The CDR3 is 16 amino acids. Trimming cost V 0 bases and J 3 bases, with 14 bases left between them. CDR1 LGHNA and CDR2 YSLEER come from the germline V gene. The CDR3 protein is CASSQDREGRDTEAFF. DNA of the CDR3: TGCGCCAGCAGCCAAGATCGAGAGGGTCGGGACACTGAAGCTTTCTTT.

This chain connects TRBV29-1 to TRBJ2-3, with D perhaps matching TRBD2 (6 bases). This CDR3 is built from 13 residues. From germline, CDR1 is SQVTM and CDR2 ANQGSEA. V gave up 4 bases and J gave up 6 bases, with 14 bases separating them. CDR3 sequence: CSVVAGGVDTQYF. As DNA, the CDR3 is TGCAGCGTTGTGGCGGGCGGGGTGGATACGCAGTATTTT.

This sequence joins TRBV12-3 or TRBV12-4 and TRBJ2-5; 9 bases agree with TRBD1. The CDR3 is made up of 17 amino acids. With 6 bases clipped from V and 1 base from J, the junction kept 12 bases outside the gene matches. CDR3 residues: CASSGQGSLERQETQYF. CDR3 in DNA: TGTGCCAGCAGCGGACAGGGGAGTTTGGAGCGCCAAGAGACCCAGTACTTC.

In its sample, this clonotype was seen many times. The rearrangement joins TRBV7-9 to TRBJ2-7; 8 bases are a match to TRBD1. CDR1 is SEHNR, CDR2 FQNEAQ, per germline (reference sequence). V shed 5 bases, J shed 2 bases, and the junction held 8 bases outside the gene matches. This CDR3 has 15 residues. CDR3 residues: CASSPPDRATYEQYF. CDR3 nucleotides: TGTGCCAGCAGCCCCCCGGACAGGGCCACCTACGAGCAGTACTTC.

This chain connects TRBV2 to TRBJ2-3; 16 bases agree with TRBD2. Germline lookup yields CDR1 SNHLY and CDR2 FYNNEI. This CDR3 has 15 amino acids. The J segment lost 4 bases and the V segment lost 6 bases, leaving 1 base of the junction unmatched. CDR3 in amino acids: CASRGTSGGADTQYF. Here the CDR3 DNA reads TGTGCCAGCAGAGGGACTAGCGGGGGGGCAGATACGCAGTATTTT. The whole variable domain, remainder taken from reference TRBV2 and TRBJ2-3, is EPEVTQTPSHQVTQMGQEVILRCVPISNHLYFYWYRQILGQKVEFLVSFYNNEISEKSEIFDDQFSVERPDGSNFTLKIRSTKLEDSAMYFCASRGTSGGADTQYFGPGTRLTVL.